What follows is one T cell receptor (beta chain) and its context. The antigen remains undetermined. Sequencing was performed with immunoSEQ multiplex PCR; in TCRdb, only in-frame clones are kept and a portion is missing. The sample includes approximately 47,000 clones, around 80% of them seen just once. These data belong to a study of T cells in tumors after PD-1 blockade. Study-wide context: Either cemiplimab 350 mg every 2 weeks or pembrolizumab 200 mg every 3 weeks was given. Peripheral blood samples averaged about 33,000 unique clonotypes and more than 90,000 templates. Study-level results: Roughly two fifths of tumor TCR clonotypes were also found in blood.

Template: tumor biopsy or peripheral blood genomic DNA, 616-6,004 ng per sample. The CDR3 runs 15 residues. Germline V CDR1 and CDR2: SGHRS, YFSETQ. J was trimmed by 8 bases and V by 0 bases; bases with no gene match: 10. The starting material was PBMCs, obtained before anti-PD-1 therapy. The chain couples TRBV5-1 to TRBJ1-2; 7 bases match TRBD1. This TCR derives from a human donor with advanced basal cell or squamous cell carcinoma (not recorded which). In DNA form, the CDR3 reads TGCGCCAGCAGCTTGGCCGTTATCCAGGGGGGGGGCTACACCTTC. Its translation: CASSLAVIQGGGYTF. Based on the CDR3 plus reference TRBV5-1 and TRBJ1-2, the full variable domain is KAGVTQTPRYLIKTRGQQVTLSCSPISGHRSVSWYQQTPGQGLQFLFEYFSETQRNKGNFPGRFSGRQFSNSRSEMNVSTLELGDSALYLCASSLAVIQGGGYTFGSGTRLTVV.